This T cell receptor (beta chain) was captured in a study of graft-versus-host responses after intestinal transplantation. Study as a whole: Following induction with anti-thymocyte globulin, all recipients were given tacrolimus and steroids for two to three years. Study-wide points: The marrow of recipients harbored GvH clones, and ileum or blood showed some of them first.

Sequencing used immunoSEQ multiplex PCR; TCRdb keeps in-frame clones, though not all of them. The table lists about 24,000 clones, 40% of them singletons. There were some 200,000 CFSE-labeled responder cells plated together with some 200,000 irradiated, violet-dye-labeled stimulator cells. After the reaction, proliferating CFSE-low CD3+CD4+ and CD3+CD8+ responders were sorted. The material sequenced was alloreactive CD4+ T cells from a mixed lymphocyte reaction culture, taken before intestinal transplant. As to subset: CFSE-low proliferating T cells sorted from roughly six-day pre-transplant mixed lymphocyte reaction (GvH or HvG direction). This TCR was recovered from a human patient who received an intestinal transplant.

The CDR3 is CASSPGVAGGIDTQYF. In DNA, the CDR3 is TGCGCCAGCAGCCCCGGGGTAGCGGGGGGCATAGATACGCAGTATTTT. The V call is TRBV5-1, the J call TRBJ2-3, with 10 bases aligning to TRBD2. CDR3 size: 16 residues. The J segment lost 5 bases and the V segment lost 4 bases, leaving 10 bases of the junction unmatched. Germline lookup yields CDR1 SGHRS and CDR2 YFSETQ.